A single T cell receptor (beta chain) is shown here with its context. In germline, CDR1 is SGHNT, CDR2 YENEEA. V lost 8 bases and J lost 1, with 18 bases in between. The CDR3 runs 15 residues. This specimen comes from a study of technical replicates of blood from a handful of donors. The assay was immunoSEQ multiplex PCR, and TCRdb's table has in-frame clones only and misses some. This sample has 75,000 to 95,000 clones, with about nine tenths found just once. The chain couples TRBV11-3 to TRBJ2-7; no reliable D call. The sequence derives from a human donor in good health. The sample was T cells isolated from PBMCs. CDR3 amino acids: CASGIVSRSSYEQYF. CDR3 nucleotides: TGTGCCAGCGGCATAGTGAGTCGAAGTTCCTACGAGCAGTACTTC.